This T cell receptor (gamma chain) was sequenced for a study of γδ T cells in repeated Plasmodium falciparum infection. Study context: Malaria-naive adults were infected with P. falciparum NF54 four times over roughly 640 days. Sampling occurred at baseline, pre-infection for selected infections, and 21 days post-infection.

Flow sorting of PBMC yielded separate Vgamma9/Vdelta2+ and Vdelta2-negative gammadelta T cell populations for bulk repertoire analysis. This clone was picked up many times. Germline CDR1 VINAFY, CDR2 YDVSNSKD. This CDR3 has 14 amino acids. Unmatched junction bases numbered 6, after V lost 0 bases and J lost 4 bases. TCRdb reapplied CATT to the multiplex PCR reads. The data contain tens of thousands of gamma-chain clones, around 3% of them seen just once; the ten biggest clones take up roughly a third. The V and J genes are TRGV5 and TRGJ1 or TRGJ2. This clonotype was sampled from a pool of human donors (malaria-infected and uninfected, not separated). Material: gamma-delta T cells from blood. In DNA form, the CDR3 reads TGTGCCACCTGGGACAGGCCGTTATATTATAAGAAACTCTTT. This gives the protein CATWDRPLYYKKLF.